This is a list of T cell receptor beta chains from one sample in a study of shared clonotypes between healthy human individuals. Assay: immunoSEQ multiplex PCR; the TCRdb copy retains only in-frame clones and omits some. The data show around 600,000 clones, around 95% seen once. The specimen was naive CD8+ T cells sorted from blood. The receptors come from a woman aged 25 to 39 in good health. The CDR3 runs from the conserved cysteine through the conserved F or W. The order of the fields is D gene, V gene, clone size, J gene, CDR3 protein, CDR3 DNA. A D gene is named only where the DNA matches it firmly. The size entry is marked missing in some rows and otherwise reads once, few, many or a size class.

d_gene: TRBD2
v_gene: TRBV7-9
abundance: .
j_gene: TRBJ2-7
CDR3aa: CASSLGGREPQYF
CDR3nt: TGTGCCAGCAGCCTGGGTGGGCGGGAGCCCCAGTACTTC

d_gene: .
v_gene: TRBV9
abundance: .
j_gene: TRBJ2-5
CDR3aa: CASSVGSGQETQYF
CDR3nt: TGTGCCAGCAGCGTAGGATCGGGTCAAGAGACCCAGTACTTC

d_gene: TRBD1
v_gene: TRBV28
abundance: .
j_gene: TRBJ2-5
CDR3aa: CASSGGQLGLTETQYF
CDR3nt: TGTGCCAGCAGTGGGGGACAGTTAGGGTTAACGGAGACCCAGTACTTC

d_gene: TRBD1
v_gene: TRBV2
abundance: .
j_gene: TRBJ1-2
CDR3aa: CAARDSYGYTF
CDR3nt: TGTGCCGCCCGGGACAGCTATGGCTACACCTTC

d_gene: .
v_gene: TRBV4-2
abundance: .
j_gene: TRBJ2-7
CDR3aa: CASSQDLAFSYEQYF
CDR3nt: TGTGCCAGCAGCCAAGATCTTGCTTTCTCCTACGAGCAGTACTTC

d_gene: .
v_gene: TRBV28
abundance: .
j_gene: TRBJ1-1
CDR3aa: CASSAAGNTEAFF
CDR3nt: TGTGCCAGCAGCGCGGCGGGGAACACTGAAGCTTTCTTT

d_gene: .
v_gene: TRBV28
abundance: .
j_gene: TRBJ2-7
CDR3aa: CASSLAGSYEQYF
CDR3nt: TGTGCCAGCAGTTTAGCGGGAAGCTACGAGCAGTACTTC

d_gene: .
v_gene: TRBV29-1
abundance: .
j_gene: TRBJ2-7
CDR3aa: CSVEVTRDGSYEQYF
CDR3nt: TGCAGCGTTGAAGTTACGCGGGACGGTTCCTACGAGCAGTACTTC

d_gene: .
v_gene: TRBV27
abundance: .
j_gene: TRBJ2-1
CDR3aa: CASSLGREQFF
CDR3nt: TGTGCCAGCAGTTTGGGGCGTGAGCAGTTCTTC

d_gene: TRBD2
v_gene: TRBV19
abundance: .
j_gene: TRBJ2-3
CDR3aa: CASKGLADTQYF
CDR3nt: TGTGCCAGTAAAGGACTAGCGGATACGCAGTATTTT

d_gene: .
v_gene: TRBV28
abundance: .
j_gene: TRBJ2-7
CDR3aa: CASSFSPRKPYEQYF
CDR3nt: TGTGCCAGCAGTTTTTCCCCCCGGAAGCCCTACGAGCAGTACTTC

d_gene: TRBD2
v_gene: TRBV15
abundance: .
j_gene: TRBJ2-7
CDR3aa: CATSRGRGSEQYF
CDR3nt: TGTGCCACCAGCAGGGGGCGCGGGAGCGAGCAGTACTTC

d_gene: TRBD1
v_gene: TRBV13
abundance: .
j_gene: TRBJ1-1
CDR3aa: CASSPGTGTPNTEAFF
CDR3nt: TGTGCCAGCAGCCCCGGGACAGGGACCCCGAACACTGAAGCTTTCTTT

d_gene: .
v_gene: TRBV4-1
abundance: .
j_gene: TRBJ2-7
CDR3aa: CASSRDWGYEQYF
CDR3nt: TGCGCCAGCAGCCGAGATTGGGGCTACGAGCAGTACTTC

d_gene: .
v_gene: TRBV6-1
abundance: .
j_gene: TRBJ2-7
CDR3aa: CASSDRGAPYEQYF
CDR3nt: TGTGCCAGCAGTGACAGGGGGGCCCCCTACGAGCAGTACTTC

d_gene: TRBD1
v_gene: TRBV27
abundance: .
j_gene: TRBJ1-2
CDR3aa: CASTSTGAGYTF
CDR3nt: TGTGCCAGCACGTCGACAGGGGCGGGCTACACCTTC

d_gene: .
v_gene: TRBV19
abundance: .
j_gene: TRBJ1-5
CDR3aa: CASSIQGVSQPQHF
CDR3nt: TGTGCCAGTAGTATCCAGGGAGTGAGTCAGCCCCAGCATTTT

d_gene: .
v_gene: TRBV7-8
abundance: .
j_gene: TRBJ1-1
CDR3aa: CASSLGGRGTEAFF
CDR3nt: TGTGCCAGCAGCTTAGGGGGGCGCGGCACTGAAGCTTTCTTT

d_gene: .
v_gene: TRBV7-9
abundance: once
j_gene: TRBJ2-4
CDR3aa: CASSLAPENIQYF
CDR3nt: TGTGCCAGCAGCTTAGCACCGGAAAACATTCAGTACTTC

d_gene: .
v_gene: TRBV5-4
abundance: once
j_gene: TRBJ2-7
CDR3aa: CASSNDHEQYF
CDR3nt: TGTGCCAGCAGCAATGATCACGAGCAGTACTTC

d_gene: TRBD1
v_gene: TRBV5-4
abundance: .
j_gene: TRBJ2-5
CDR3aa: CASSSWDRGTGETQYF
CDR3nt: TGTGCCAGCAGCTCCTGGGACAGGGGGACGGGAGAGACCCAGTACTTC

d_gene: .
v_gene: TRBV28
abundance: .
j_gene: TRBJ2-7
CDR3aa: CASSLHNLVGEQYF
CDR3nt: TGTGCCAGCAGTTTACACAATCTGGTCGGCGAGCAGTACTTC

d_gene: .
v_gene: TRBV5-4
abundance: .
j_gene: TRBJ1-2
CDR3aa: CASSLDASAYGYTF
CDR3nt: TGTGCCAGCAGCTTGGACGCTTCAGCCTATGGCTACACCTTC

d_gene: TRBD1
v_gene: TRBV7-2
abundance: .
j_gene: TRBJ2-3
CDR3aa: CASSSPDRGDTQYF
CDR3nt: TGTGCCAGCAGCTCTCCCGACAGGGGAGATACGCAGTATTTT

d_gene: .
v_gene: TRBV29-1
abundance: .
j_gene: TRBJ1-1
CDR3aa: CSAPDGVNTEAFF
CDR3nt: TGCAGCGCCCCCGACGGCGTGAACACTGAAGCTTTCTTT

d_gene: .
v_gene: TRBV18
abundance: .
j_gene: TRBJ2-1
CDR3aa: CASSPRGLSSYNEQFF
CDR3nt: TGTGCCAGCTCACCACGTGGGTTGAGCTCCTACAATGAGCAGTTCTTC

d_gene: .
v_gene: TRBV5-8
abundance: once
j_gene: TRBJ1-2
CDR3aa: CASSLGEYGYTF
CDR3nt: TGTGCCAGCAGCTTGGGAGAATATGGCTACACCTTC

d_gene: .
v_gene: TRBV5-4
abundance: .
j_gene: TRBJ2-7
CDR3aa: CASSSAGTNYEQYF
CDR3nt: TGTGCCAGCAGCTCTGCCGGGACCAACTACGAGCAGTACTTC

d_gene: .
v_gene: TRBV4-1
abundance: once
j_gene: TRBJ2-7
CDR3aa: CASSQWDSYEQYF
CDR3nt: TGCGCCAGCAGCCAGTGGGACTCCTACGAGCAGTACTTC